Below, 29 T cell receptor beta chains from the same sample are listed, as sequenced in a study of blood T cells in healthy people across ages. The second PCR ran roughly 6 to 11 cycles with a sample-barcoded 5' primer and J-beta primers. One entry per CDR3 protein, called by TCRdb with MiXCR from the 5' RACE reads. This sample carries hundreds of thousands of distinct CDR3 sequences, about 28% of them seen once, and the ten largest clones take approximately 3.6%. A further study also used this sample, focusing on T cells of mothers and their children.

Sequenced input: blood. These receptor sequences come from a boy aged 2-15 years in good health.

In its sample, this clonotype was seen a few times. The chain uses TRBV12-3 or TRBV12-4 and TRBJ2-7; TRBD1 matches at 10 bases. The junction had 13 bases not matched to a gene; V was cut back by 8 bases and J by 6 bases. The CDR3 sequence is 15 residues long. CDR3 DNA: TGTGCCAGCCTCGGCCCGGGACAGGGGAGAGGCGAGCAGTACTTC. Translated: CASLGPGQGRGEQYF.

The CDR3 DNA reads as TGTGCCAGCAGTTCCCCGGGACAGGGCGGCGAAGAGACCCAGTACTTC. This codes for CASSSPGQGGEETQYF. The genes are TRBV6-2 or TRBV6-3 and TRBJ2-5; 9 bases line up with TRBD1. CDR1 is MNHEY, CDR2 SVGEGT, per germline. V lost 4 bases to trimming and J lost 3 bases; unmatched junction nucleotides: 9. There are 16 residues in the CDR3.

The CDR3 sequence is CASSQAASMNTEAFF. The DNA of the CDR3 is TGTGCCAGCAGCCAAGCGGCCAGCATGAACACTGAAGCTTTCTTT. V and J are TRBV4-2 and TRBJ1-1; D unclear. The germline V gene encodes CDR1 LGHNA and CDR2 YNFKEQ. V was shortened by 1 base and J by 0 bases, with 9 bases between the two germline ends. CDR3 size: 15 residues.

To note about this clonotype: Being one base from a much bigger clone, this may be a read error. The missing conserved phenylalanine or tryptophan at the end of this CDR3 makes a read error likely. No DNA is shown, since the ends of the CDR3 on it are uncertain; the CDR3 is the one TCRdb lists. This chain connects TRBV20-1 to TRBJ2-5; TRBD2 is the table's D call and was not checked against the DNA. Both ends counted, the CDR3 spans 13 residues. The germline CDR1 and CDR2 sequences are DFQATT and SNEGSKA (reference sequence). The CDR3 spells CSASDGLAGSRYL.

The rearrangement links TRBV12-3 or TRBV12-4 to TRBJ2-5; D uncertain. The CDR3 extends over 14 amino acids. Trimming removed 2 bases from V and 3 bases from J, with 10 bases in between. The CDR3 DNA follows: TGTGCCAGCAGTTTACGGGCTTTTGAAGAGACCCAGTACTTC. Protein sequence: CASSLRAFEETQYF.

This clonotype turned up a few times. The genes are TRBV7-9 and TRBJ2-1; TRBD1 or TRBD2 may be the D gene (5 bases each). The germline gives CDR1 SEHNR, CDR2 FQNEAQ (reference sequence). The ends were cut back, 5 bases at V and 4 bases at J, with 12 bases in the middle. CDR3 size: 14 residues. CDR3 protein: CASSGGRDYNEQFF. The CDR3 region has the DNA TGTGCCAGCAGCGGGGGTAGGGATTACAATGAGCAGTTCTTC.

This clonotype was seen just once. V gene TRBV3-1 combines with J gene TRBJ2-1; a weak D match, TRBD2 (6 bases). This CDR3 is built from 16 residues. Germline V lookup: CDR1 LGHDT, CDR2 YNNKEL (reference sequence). The V gene lost 2 bases and the J gene lost 9 bases, with 20 bases spanning the gap. The CDR3 region has the DNA TGTGCCAGCAGCCAAAGGTCCGCGGGGCTAGCCACTGAGCAGTTCTTC. As protein: CASSQRSAGLATEQFF.

The chain employs TRBV4-3 and TRBJ2-1; D is tentatively TRBD1 or TRBD2 (7 bases each). The DNA end is more similar to TRBJ2-7, so the J call may be wrong. Germline CDR1 and CDR2: LGHNA and YSLEER. The CDR3 is made up of 16 amino acids. CDR3 loop: CASSQEGGGGSYEQYF. The CDR3 DNA sequence: TGCGCCAGCAGCCAAGAAGGGGGCGGGGGCTCCTACGAGCAGTACTTC.

In this sample, this clonotype turned up a few times. The chain couples TRBV18 to TRBJ1-2, with a tentative D call TRBD1 (5 bases). The CDR3 is made up of 15 amino acids. Germline lookup yields CDR1 KGHSH and CDR2 LQKENI. V was trimmed by 2 bases and J by 5 bases, leaving 15 bases between them. The CDR3 coding sequence is TGTGCCAGCTCACCAGGGGACGGACTAGGGTATGGCTACACCTTC. It yields the protein CASSPGDGLGYGYTF.

The chain couples TRBV20-1 to TRBJ2-1; tentative D call: TRBD2 (6 bases). Germline-derived CDR1 and CDR2 are DFQATT and SNEGSKA (reference sequence). This CDR3 has 13 amino acids. The ends were cut back, 5 bases at V and 3 bases at J, with 11 bases in the middle. In DNA form, the CDR3 reads TGCAGTGCTCGACGGACTAACTACAATGAGCAGTTCTTC. This codes for CSARRTNYNEQFF.

The genes are TRBV28 and TRBJ2-5; the D is unclear. The J call may be in error: the DNA end matches TRBJ2-7 better. Germline V CDR1 and CDR2: MDHEN, SYDVKM. CDR3 length: 12 amino acids. The CDR3 DNA sequence: TGTGCCAGCAGTTTTACACGATACGAGCAGTACTTC. This gives the protein CASSFTRYEQYF.

This clonotype was seen a handful of times. The chain is built from TRBV3-1 and TRBJ2-7; D unresolved. The CDR3 is 13 amino acids. V lost 4 bases and J lost 7, with 14 bases in between. Germline loops: CDR1 LGHDT, CDR2 YNNKEL (reference sequence). CDR3 DNA: TGTGCCAGCAGCCGTGACTTAATAAGGGAGCAGTACTTC. Protein product: CASSRDLIREQYF.

This clonotype was detected a few times. The chain combines TRBV6-6 with TRBJ2-1; TRBD2 matches 14 bases. Germline trimming cut 1 base from V and 2 bases from J; bases unmatched to any gene: 4. Germline assignment: CDR1 MNHNY and CDR2 SVGAGI (reference sequence). This CDR3 is built from 18 residues. The CDR3 is CASSYLATSGRAYNEQFF. The CDR3 DNA is TGTGCCAGCAGTTACTTGGCGACTAGCGGGAGGGCCTACAATGAGCAGTTCTTC.

V and J are TRBV6-1 and TRBJ2-6; D gene uncertain. Germline CDR1 reads MNHNS; CDR2 reads SASEGT. The CDR3 is made up of 18 amino acids. V lost 1 base and J 0 bases, leaving 13 bases between the germline ends. CDR3 protein: CASSEVTVFSSGANVLTF. The CDR3 DNA reads TGTGCCAGCAGTGAAGTAACAGTGTTTTCCTCTGGGGCCAACGTCCTGACTTTC.

This clonotype was observed a handful of times. The rearrangement links TRBV20-1 to TRBJ2-1; possibly TRBD2 for D (6 bases). Germline V CDR1 and CDR2: DFQATT, SNEGSKA (reference sequence). Trimming left V 5 bases short and J 5 bases short, with 13 bases between. The CDR3 extends over 13 amino acids. CDR3 nucleotides: TGCAGTGCTGGACGGGGACTTAACAATGAGCAGTTCTTC. Amino acid sequence: CSAGRGLNNEQFF.

Only a few counts were recorded for this clonotype. V gene TRBV24-1 combines with J gene TRBJ2-3; D not certain. Germline values: CDR1 KGHDR, CDR2 SFDVKD. The CDR3 sequence is 15 residues long. V was clipped by 1 base and J by 4 bases, with 11 bases between them. The CDR3 coding sequence is TGTGCCACCAGTGATTTTGGGCCCCGGGCAGATACGCAGTATTTT. This encodes CATSDFGPRADTQYF.

The genes are TRBV6-1 and TRBJ2-5, with TRBD1 as a possible D gene (6 bases). The J call could be wrong; TRBJ2-7 is a better fit for the DNA end. The CDR3 covers 14 residues. The V gene's germline CDR1 is MNHNS and CDR2 SASEGT. CDR3 bases: TGTGCCAGCAGCCAAAAGGGGGATATCTACGAGCAGTACTTC. Protein: CASSQKGDIYEQYF.

In this sample, this clonotype turned up once. The rearrangement uses TRBV7-9 and TRBJ1-2; 9 nucleotides match TRBD1. The V and J ends lost 0 bases and 10 bases, in that order; junction bases with no gene match: 12. Germline values: CDR1 SEHNR, CDR2 FQNEAQ (reference sequence). CDR3 length: 16 amino acids. CDR3 loop: CASSLATGGEFAAYTF. CDR3 bases: TGTGCCAGCAGCTTAGCTACAGGGGGCGAGTTTGCTGCCTACACCTTC.

In its sample, this clonotype was seen a few times. The rearrangement links TRBV27 to TRBJ2-7; D is perhaps TRBD2 (7 bases). The CDR3 extends over 16 amino acids. Germline assignment: CDR1 MNHEY and CDR2 SMNVEV (reference sequence). Trimming pared 3 bases from V and 2 bases from J, leaving 17 bases between. CDR3 in DNA: TGTGCCAGCAGTTTGGCGGGGGACGACAGGCCCTACGAGCAGTACTTC. Translation gives CASSLAGDDRPYEQYF.

V and J are TRBV11-2 and TRBJ2-5, with no clear D. This CDR3 region has 13 residues. V was pared by 1 base and J by 6 bases, with 9 bases between. Germline V lookup: CDR1 SGHAT, CDR2 FQNNGV. Here the CDR3 reads CASSLGGWKTQYF. The DNA of the CDR3 is TGTGCCAGCAGCTTAGGGGGATGGAAGACCCAGTACTTC. The variable domain in full, completed from reference TRBV11-2 and TRBJ2-5, reads EAGVAQSPRYKIIEKRQSVAFWCNPISGHATLYWYQQILGQGPKLLIQFQNNGVVDDSQLPKDRFSAERLKGVDSTLKIQPAKLEDSAVYLCASSLGGWKTQYFGPGTRLLVL.

This rearrangement joins TRBV6-2 or TRBV6-3 to TRBJ2-7, with 8 bases lining up with TRBD2. Germline trimming cut 2 bases from V and 2 bases from J; bases unmatched to any gene: 5. The CDR3 covers 15 residues. Germline values: CDR1 MNHEY, CDR2 SVGEGT. In nucleotides, the CDR3 is TGTGCCAGCAGTTACGGAAGCGGGGGTACCTACGAGCAGTACTTC. Protein sequence: CASSYGSGGTYEQYF.

This clonotype was found a few times. The V gene is TRBV3-1, the J gene TRBJ2-3; TRBD2 is a possible D gene (6 bases). The CDR3 is made up of 16 amino acids. Germline V gene sequence: CDR1 LGHDT, CDR2 YNNKEL (reference sequence). V lost 1 base and J lost 2, with 13 bases in between. CDR3 amino acids: CASSQGTGGATDTQYF. The CDR3 DNA reads as TGTGCCAGCAGCCAAGGAACTGGCGGGGCCACAGATACGCAGTATTTT.

The table lists this clonotype with a few counts. This sequence joins TRBV9 and TRBJ2-7, with 12 nucleotides matching TRBD2. There are 17 residues in the CDR3. V lost 0 bases, J lost 0 bases, and 4 bases stayed unmatched. The germline V gene has CDR1 SGDLS and CDR2 YYNGEE. The CDR3 nucleotides read TGTGCCAGCAGCGTAGGACTAGCGGGAGAGGCCTCCTACGAGCAGTACTTC. Translating gives CASSVGLAGEASYEQYF.

This clonotype has just a few counts. V is TRBV5-1 and J is TRBJ2-7, with D possibly matching TRBD2 (6 bases). In germline, CDR1 is SGHRS, CDR2 YFSETQ. This CDR3 comprises 15 residues. Deletions cut 0 bases from V and 3 bases from J, with 13 bases between. The CDR3: CASSLATGVNYEQYF. In DNA form, the CDR3 reads TGCGCCAGCAGCTTGGCCACGGGGGTCAACTACGAGCAGTACTTC.

The chain recombines TRBV2 with TRBJ2-1, with D maybe TRBD2 (5 bases). CDR1 is SNHLY and CDR2 is FYNNEI in the germline V gene. The CDR3 runs 14 residues. The V end lost 4 bases, the J end lost 6 bases, and 13 bases lay between the germline ends. CDR3 nucleotide sequence: TGTGCCAGCAGTGTGTCCCCTAGCACCAATGAGCAGTTCTTC. Protein product: CASSVSPSTNEQFF.

The chain joins TRBV7-2 to TRBJ2-5, with 7 bases fitting TRBD2. J lost 6 bases, V lost 5 bases, and 18 bases had no gene match. The CDR3 has 17 amino acids. Germline lookup yields CDR1 SGHTA and CDR2 FQGNSA. The CDR3 region has the DNA TGTGCCAGCAGCCCTAGTGGGGTTGGCGGGAGATCTCAGACCCAGTACTTC. Translation: CASSPSGVGGRSQTQYF.

This sequence joins TRBV29-1 and TRBJ2-7; D is undetermined. Trimming took 2 bases from V and 3 from J, leaving 5 bases between them. The germline CDR1 and CDR2 sequences are SQVTM and ANQGSEA. This CDR3 is built from 11 residues. For the CDR3, the DNA is TGCAGCGTTGAAAGTAACTACGAGCAGTACTTC. Translating gives CSVESNYEQYF.

The J gene is TRBJ2-5, the V gene TRBV12-3 or TRBV12-4; D is possibly TRBD1 (6 bases). CDR3 size: 15 residues. V lost 5 bases to trimming and J lost 2 bases, with 15 bases between them. The CDR3 nucleotides read TGTGCCAGCAGTCCTGACAGGACTTCGCAAGAGACCCAGTACTTC. Protein sequence: CASSPDRTSQETQYF.

This clonotype showed up just a few times. This chain links TRBV6-5 with TRBJ2-5; 13 nucleotides line up with TRBD2. The V and J ends lost 0 bases and 9 bases, in that order; junction bases with no gene match: 10. Germline CDR1 MNHEY, CDR2 SVGAGI. This CDR3 region has 17 residues. The CDR3 protein is CASSYSGLAGARGPQYF. The CDR3 nucleotides are TGTGCCAGCAGTTACTCTGGACTAGCGGGGGCCCGCGGGCCCCAGTACTTC.